This is a list of T cell receptor beta chains from one sample in a study of blood T cell repertoires in COVID-19. TCRdb's copy holds only in-frame clones and misses some; the assay was immunoSEQ multiplex PCR. The sample contains about 150,000 clones, around 84% of which appear only once. Sequenced input: peripheral blood. The receptor set was obtained from an elderly man with acute or convalescent COVID-19. The conserved cysteine and the conserved F or W are not part of the CDR3 here. Each record gives: V gene, J gene, CDR3 protein.

v_call: TRBV7-2
j_call: TRBJ1-1
cdr3_aa: ASSSQGSRTEAF

v_call: TRBV18
j_call: TRBJ2-7
cdr3_aa: ASSYDSLYEQY

v_call: TRBV7-2
j_call: TRBJ1-4
cdr3_aa: ASSLAQGRGKLF

v_call: TRBV19
j_call: TRBJ1-1
cdr3_aa: ASSSDRNTEAF

v_call: TRBV7-2
j_call: TRBJ2-7
cdr3_aa: ASSLARYEQY

v_call: TRBV3-1/TRBV3-2
j_call: TRBJ1-2
cdr3_aa: ASSLGPFGDGYT

v_call: TRBV5-4
j_call: TRBJ2-3
cdr3_aa: ASSRRGIVSDTQY

v_call: TRBV19
j_call: TRBJ2-2
cdr3_aa: ASSRSAIRDTGELF

v_call: TRBV6-5
j_call: TRBJ1-4
cdr3_aa: AIEPGQGGEKLF

v_call: TRBV11-2
j_call: TRBJ1-5
cdr3_aa: ASSLGVDQPQH

v_call: TRBV9
j_call: TRBJ2-3
cdr3_aa: ATDRLAGTDTQY

v_call: TRBV9
j_call: TRBJ1-2
cdr3_aa: ASSVAGAGYT

v_call: TRBV5-1
j_call: TRBJ2-5
cdr3_aa: ASRTGTDQETQY

v_call: TRBV18
j_call: TRBJ1-4
cdr3_aa: ASSPQKGDEKLF

v_call: TRBV6-5
j_call: TRBJ1-2
cdr3_aa: ASSYSSLDTKYGYT

v_call: TRBV6-2/TRBV6-3
j_call: TRBJ2-5
cdr3_aa: ASSYPALAGRSETQY

v_call: TRBV6-1
j_call: TRBJ2-3
cdr3_aa: ASRLANPTDTQY

v_call: TRBV6-5
j_call: TRBJ1-1
cdr3_aa: ASSYADTEAF

v_call: TRBV19
j_call: TRBJ1-2
cdr3_aa: ASSPQGEAGYT

v_call: TRBV6-6
j_call: TRBJ1-1
cdr3_aa: ASTNLRDTTITEAF

v_call: TRBV25-1
j_call: TRBJ2-7
cdr3_aa: ASSEPGTHYEQY

v_call: TRBV18
j_call: TRBJ1-3
cdr3_aa: ASSPPAVRNTIY

v_call: TRBV19
j_call: TRBJ1-1
cdr3_aa: ASTIGQGSTEAF

v_call: TRBV27
j_call: TRBJ2-2
cdr3_aa: ASRPWTSGETGELF

v_call: TRBV28
j_call: TRBJ1-1
cdr3_aa: ASSFSGTNTEAF

v_call: TRBV28
j_call: TRBJ1-4
cdr3_aa: ASTPGSNEKLF

v_call: TRBV5-4
j_call: TRBJ1-5
cdr3_aa: ASSLELRQGVKPQH

v_call: TRBV18
j_call: TRBJ2-7
cdr3_aa: ASSRANLGASSEQY

v_call: TRBV19
j_call: TRBJ1-2
cdr3_aa: ASSVSGTGSYGYT

v_call: TRBV10-3
j_call: TRBJ2-5
cdr3_aa: AISPVMGQGEETQY

v_call: TRBV15
j_call: TRBJ1-2
cdr3_aa: ATSGRDTSHANYGYT

v_call: TRBV6-4
j_call: TRBJ2-1
cdr3_aa: ASSDSGGRTYNEQF

v_call: TRBV7-9
j_call: TRBJ2-2
cdr3_aa: ASSLGVRGGGTGELF

v_call: TRBV5-6
j_call: TRBJ2-1
cdr3_aa: ASSLSGGPRASYNEQF

v_call: TRBV11-2
j_call: TRBJ1-2
cdr3_aa: ASSLAGNNYGYT

v_call: TRBV6-6
j_call: TRBJ2-1
cdr3_aa: ASSSLDSNEQF

v_call: TRBV3-1/TRBV3-2
j_call: TRBJ1-6
cdr3_aa: ASSLRTGSYNSPLH

v_call: TRBV9
j_call: TRBJ1-5
cdr3_aa: ASSVALDQPQH

v_call: TRBV6-5
j_call: TRBJ1-4
cdr3_aa: ASSKRQGEKLF

v_call: TRBV19
j_call: TRBJ2-6
cdr3_aa: ASSIAGTGVSGANVLT

v_call: TRBV7-2
j_call: TRBJ2-2
cdr3_aa: ASSLSSPGELF

v_call: TRBV4-2
j_call: TRBJ2-3
cdr3_aa: ASSQEGGGGTDTQY

v_call: TRBV2
j_call: TRBJ1-5
cdr3_aa: ASRKDRGWDQPQH

v_call: TRBV6-5
j_call: TRBJ1-1
cdr3_aa: ASIMTGGLTEAF

v_call: TRBV3-1/TRBV3-2
j_call: TRBJ1-5
cdr3_aa: ASSQVSGNQPQH

v_call: TRBV7-9
j_call: TRBJ2-3
cdr3_aa: ASSLEGRSTDTQY